A selection of T cell receptor beta chains follows, all from one sample in a study of T-cell memory formation after mild COVID-19. TCRdb passed the 5' RACE reads through MiXCR, listing each CDR3 protein once. The table includes tens of thousands of distinct CDR3 sequences, 10% to 15% detected once. Sample: PBMCs or a T cell subset sorted from them (not recorded which). The receptors were gathered from an adult woman who had mild COVID-19 (a few samples of this study predate the infection). Cell type and time point are not known. Both conserved end residues are part of each CDR3. D genes are given only for firm matches. A clone size is listed for some rows: how often the clone was seen (once, few, many), or a class if it is expanded.

V,size,J,D,CDR3
TRBV5-1,many,TRBJ2-7,-,CASSLEQGRRQYF
TRBV6-5,many,TRBJ2-2,-,CASSYGGLAINTGELFF
TRBV7-6,many,TRBJ2-3,TRBD2,CASSLTSGGLTDTQYF
TRBV5-1,many,TRBJ2-5,-,CASSLEFETQYF
TRBV7-3,many,TRBJ2-1,TRBD2,CASSLAGLAGGYNEQFF
TRBV4-2,-,TRBJ2-1,-,CASSQDGMGGSYNEQFF
TRBV7-9,many,TRBJ2-1,TRBD2,CASSHGTSGGMGIYNEQFF
TRBV7-2,many,TRBJ2-3,TRBD2,CASSLGTSALGDTQYF
TRBV29-1,many,TRBJ1-1,TRBD1,CSSPGGQGANTEAFF
TRBV9,many,TRBJ2-7,TRBD1,CASSSGTGASEQYF
TRBV3-1,many,TRBJ2-1,-,CASSRGLYNEQFF
TRBV2,many,TRBJ2-7,-,CASRGGPSYEQYF
TRBV6-2/TRBV6-3,many,TRBJ2-1,-,CASSSVPTSFHEQFF
TRBV7-8,many,TRBJ2-7,TRBD1,CASSGRDSSYEQYF
TRBV29-1,medium-sized,TRBJ1-2,TRBD1,CSVEGTGRTDYGYTF
TRBV3-1,many,TRBJ2-1,-,CASSQVFRNSEQFF
TRBV28,many,TRBJ2-7,TRBD2,CASSLWAGATEEQYF
TRBV7-2,many,TRBJ1-1,-,CASSPTDMNTEAFF
TRBV5-1,once,TRBJ2-3,TRBD1,CASHRGLDTDTQYF
TRBV12-3/TRBV12-4,many,TRBJ2-5,TRBD2,CASSLASGGETQYF
TRBV5-1,many,TRBJ2-5,-,CASSPRPQETQYF